This TCR beta chain originates from a study of naive and memory T cell subsets (dated by TCRdb to 2017 to 2019). Background for the entire study: According to the figure summarizing the samples, there were some ten blood donors, 7 tuberculin skin test biopsies and 3 saline control biopsies. Usually PCR2 was run as a SYBR Green qPCR and stopped at a set threshold, although low-input samples could use end-point PCR (roughly 6 cycles) instead.

Libraries were made using 5' RACE. The ligated cDNA was amplified in four rounds of PCR with nested alpha and beta constant region primers together with the SP2 primer. For the blood and skin samples, reverse transcription of TCR RNA was done with SuperScript IV along with alpha and beta constant region primers. An oligonucleotide carrying the Illumina SP2 primer and a UMI was ligated to the cDNA 3' end using T4 RNA ligase 1. The 12-nucleotide UMI consisted of two random hexamers with an eight-base spacer between the hexamers to prevent hairpin formation. From the second PCR onward, the TCR alpha and beta chain libraries were handled separately, and dual indexing was used for multiplexing. After pooling, the indexed libraries were analyzed by capillary electrophoresis and sequenced on either an Illumina MiSeq or NextSeq. Libraries were spiked with PhiX DNA at roughly 4.5-7% so that base diversity was increased and cluster recognition was improved. Per the authors' processing: Demultiplexor pulled UMIs out of read 2, joined the UMIs with the TCR sequence from read 1, and separated reads according to sample indices. V and J genes and V-J junctions were identified by Decombinator, and each TCR was assigned a five-part identifier that included V and J deletions. UMIs were used by Collapsinator to correct sequencing errors and PCR amplification heterogeneity, so that a UMI-based abundance was obtained for each TCR. CDR3Translator turned identifiers into nucleotide sequence, translated the nucleotide sequence into amino acids, and pulled out CDR3 regions based on terminal motifs. Error-corrected counts of alpha and beta TCRs from blood and skin were compared after being normalized to the amount of input RNA. TCRdb reprocessed the public reads (quality trimming at Q25 with fastp, clone calling with MiXCR) and kept in-frame beta chains. Merged by CDR3 protein, the rows form single entries marked with the most common genes and DNA. It is TCRdb's table, rather than the study itself, that gives the V and J calls and clone size. Here the sample has around 48,000 distinct CDR3 sequences; 4% to 5% occur a single time. The ten largest clonotypes hold more than 0.75% of the sample.

V is pared back by 3 bases and J by 7 bases, with 9 bases lying between the germline termini. Based on the germline V gene (reference sequence), the CDR1 and CDR2 sequences are MNHEY and SMNVEV. From the cysteine through the phenylalanine, the CDR3 covers 13 amino acids. CDR3 DNA is the only sequence kept; it has 39 bases, read in frame from the first base. Using 3' ligation of a UMI-containing oligonucleotide to TCR cDNA, the study laid out a robust and sensitive protocol to amplify, sequence and analyze TCRs. Whole blood analysis involved drawing roughly 2.4 ml of peripheral blood from adult healthy volunteers into Tempus tubes and then extracting RNA following the manufacturer's instructions. Total RNA was used without cell sorting and was treated with RQ1 DNase before reverse transcription, with a target input of roughly 1 to 1000 ng. Libraries were prepared from skin biopsies and whole blood so that pipeline robustness could be tested in samples in which T cells form a minority population.

This clonotype has a count of ten or more. The specificity of this receptor is unknown. No quality values exist for individual bases; no much larger clone is one base distant. Paper-wide results and their limitations: The RNA-based method was acknowledged to be potentially sensitive to changes in TCR transcripts with T cell activation and differentiation.

The clonotype originates from a female donor in good health. Recombination linked TRBV27 to TRBJ2-2; the D gene cannot be named for sure. The CDR3 here reads CASSFFSGGELFF. Read as DNA, the sequence is TGTGCCAGCAGTTTCTTCTCAGGCGGGGAGCTGTTTTTT.